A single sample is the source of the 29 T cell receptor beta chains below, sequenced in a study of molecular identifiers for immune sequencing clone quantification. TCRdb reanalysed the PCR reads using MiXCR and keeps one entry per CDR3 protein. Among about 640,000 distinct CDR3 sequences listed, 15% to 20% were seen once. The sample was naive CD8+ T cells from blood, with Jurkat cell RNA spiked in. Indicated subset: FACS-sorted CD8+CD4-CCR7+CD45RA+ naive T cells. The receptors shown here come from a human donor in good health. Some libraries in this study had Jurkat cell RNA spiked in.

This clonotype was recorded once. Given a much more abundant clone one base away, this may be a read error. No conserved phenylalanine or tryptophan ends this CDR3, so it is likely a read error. CDR3 residues: CASSLLGGLSGTDTQYL. CDR3 DNA: TGTGCCAGCAGTTTATTGGGGGGCCTAAGTGGCACAGATACGCAGTATCTT. The rearrangement uses TRBV12-3 or TRBV12-4 and TRBJ2-3; D may correspond to TRBD1 or TRBD2 (6 bases each). V was shortened by 2 bases and J by 1 base, with 16 bases between the two germline ends. This CDR3 has 17 residues.

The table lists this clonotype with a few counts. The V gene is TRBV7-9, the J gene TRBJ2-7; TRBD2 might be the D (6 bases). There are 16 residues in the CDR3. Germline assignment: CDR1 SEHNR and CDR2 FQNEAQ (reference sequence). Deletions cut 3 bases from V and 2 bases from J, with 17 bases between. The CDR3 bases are TGTGCCAGCAGCTTGGCGGCCGGGGGTCGAACCTACGAGCAGTACTTC. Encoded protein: CASSLAAGGRTYEQYF. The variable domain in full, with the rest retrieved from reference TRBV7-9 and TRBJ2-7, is DTGVSQNPRHKITKRGQNVTFRCDPISEHNRLYWYRQTLGQGPEFLTYFQNEAQLEKSRLLSDRFSAERPKGSFSTLEIQRTEQGDSAMYLCASSLAAGGRTYEQYFGPGTRLTVT.

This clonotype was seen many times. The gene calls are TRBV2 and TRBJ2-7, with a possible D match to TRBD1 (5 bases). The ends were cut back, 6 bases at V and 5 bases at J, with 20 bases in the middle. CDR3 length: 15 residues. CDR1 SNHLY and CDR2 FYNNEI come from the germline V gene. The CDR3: CASSIDSPSINEQYF. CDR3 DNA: TGTGCCAGCAGCATTGACAGTCCCTCCATCAACGAGCAGTACTTC.

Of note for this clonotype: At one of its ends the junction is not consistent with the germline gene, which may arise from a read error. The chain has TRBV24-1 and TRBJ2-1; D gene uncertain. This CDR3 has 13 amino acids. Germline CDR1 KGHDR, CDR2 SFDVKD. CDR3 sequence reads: CAASDLGIDEQFF. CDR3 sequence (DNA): TGTGCCGCCAGTGATTTGGGTATAGATGAGCAGTTCTTC.

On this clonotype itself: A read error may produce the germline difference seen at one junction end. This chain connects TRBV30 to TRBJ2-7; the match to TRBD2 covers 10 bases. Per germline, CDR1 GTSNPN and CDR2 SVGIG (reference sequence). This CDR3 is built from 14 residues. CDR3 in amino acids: CARRGLAGDHEQYF. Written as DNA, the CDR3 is TGTGCCCGGAGGGGGCTAGCGGGAGACCACGAGCAGTACTTC. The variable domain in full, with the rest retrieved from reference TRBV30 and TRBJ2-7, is SQTIHQWPATLVQPVGSPLSLECTVEGTSNPNLYWYRQAAGRGLQLLFYSVGIGQISSEVPQNLSASRPQDRQFILSSKKLLLSDSGFYLCARRGLAGDHEQYFGPGTRLTVT.

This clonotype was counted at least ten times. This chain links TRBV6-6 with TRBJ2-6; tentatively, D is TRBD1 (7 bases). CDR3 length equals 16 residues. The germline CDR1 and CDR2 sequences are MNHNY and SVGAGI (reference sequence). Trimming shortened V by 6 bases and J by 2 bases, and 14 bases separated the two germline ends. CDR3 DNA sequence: TGTGCCAGCAGCGAGACAGGGACTGCTGGGGCCAACGTCCTGACTTTC. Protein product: CASSETGTAGANVLTF.

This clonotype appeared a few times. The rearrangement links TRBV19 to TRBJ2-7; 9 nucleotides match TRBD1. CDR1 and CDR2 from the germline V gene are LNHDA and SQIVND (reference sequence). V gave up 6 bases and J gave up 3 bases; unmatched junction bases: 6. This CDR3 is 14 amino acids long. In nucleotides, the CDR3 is TGTGCCAGTAGCCACGGGACAGGGTACTACGAGCAGTACTTC. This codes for CASSHGTGYYEQYF.

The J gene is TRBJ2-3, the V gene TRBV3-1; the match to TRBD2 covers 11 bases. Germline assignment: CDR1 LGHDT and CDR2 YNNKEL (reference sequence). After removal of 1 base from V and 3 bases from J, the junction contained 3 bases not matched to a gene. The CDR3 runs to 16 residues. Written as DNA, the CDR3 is TGTGCCAGCAGCCAAGTTATAGCGGGGGGGACAGATACGCAGTATTTT. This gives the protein CASSQVIAGGTDTQYF.

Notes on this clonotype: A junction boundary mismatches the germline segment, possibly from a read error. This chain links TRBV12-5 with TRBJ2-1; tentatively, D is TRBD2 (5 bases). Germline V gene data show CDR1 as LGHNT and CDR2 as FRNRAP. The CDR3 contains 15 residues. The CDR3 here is CASGLDGESYNEHFF. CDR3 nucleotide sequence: TGTGCTAGTGGTTTGGACGGGGAATCCTACAATGAGCACTTCTTC.

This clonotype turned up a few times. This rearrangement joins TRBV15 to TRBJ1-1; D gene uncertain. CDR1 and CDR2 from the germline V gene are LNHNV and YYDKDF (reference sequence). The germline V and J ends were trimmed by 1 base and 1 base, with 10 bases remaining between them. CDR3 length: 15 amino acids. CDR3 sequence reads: CATSRANSWNTEAFF. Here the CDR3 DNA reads TGTGCCACCAGCAGAGCTAACAGTTGGAACACTGAAGCTTTCTTT.

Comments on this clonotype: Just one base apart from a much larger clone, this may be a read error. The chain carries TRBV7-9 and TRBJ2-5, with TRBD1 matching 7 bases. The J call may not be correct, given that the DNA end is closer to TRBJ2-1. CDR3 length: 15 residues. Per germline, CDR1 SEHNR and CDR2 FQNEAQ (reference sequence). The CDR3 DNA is TGTGCCAGCAGGCCACCACGGGACAGACAAGAGACCCAGTTCTTC. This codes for CASRPPRDRQETQFF.

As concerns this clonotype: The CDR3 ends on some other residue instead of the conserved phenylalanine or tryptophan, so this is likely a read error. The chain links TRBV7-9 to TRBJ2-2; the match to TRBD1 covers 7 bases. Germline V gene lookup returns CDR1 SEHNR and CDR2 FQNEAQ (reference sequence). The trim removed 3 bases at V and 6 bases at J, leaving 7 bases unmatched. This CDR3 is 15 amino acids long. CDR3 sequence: CASSFMAGGAGELFL. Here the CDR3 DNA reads TGTGCCAGCAGCTTTATGGCAGGGGGAGCCGGGGAGCTGTTTCTT.

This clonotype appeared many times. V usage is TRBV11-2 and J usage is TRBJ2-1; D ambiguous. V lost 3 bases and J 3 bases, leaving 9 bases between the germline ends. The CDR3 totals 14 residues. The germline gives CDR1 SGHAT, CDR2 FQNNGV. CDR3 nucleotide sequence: TGTGCCAGCAGCTTCCTCGGCAGCTACAATGAGCAGTTCTTC. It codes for CASSFLGSYNEQFF. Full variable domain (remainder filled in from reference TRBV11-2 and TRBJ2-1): EAGVAQSPRYKIIEKRQSVAFWCNPISGHATLYWYQQILGQGPKLLIQFQNNGVVDDSQLPKDRFSAERLKGVDSTLKIQPAKLEDSAVYLCASSFLGSYNEQFFGPGTRLTVL.

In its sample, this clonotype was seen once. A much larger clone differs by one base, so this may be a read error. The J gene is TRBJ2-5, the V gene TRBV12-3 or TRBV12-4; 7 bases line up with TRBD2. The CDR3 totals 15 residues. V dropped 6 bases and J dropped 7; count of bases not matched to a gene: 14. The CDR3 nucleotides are TGTGCCAGCAGCCTACCAACCATGAGGGAGGGGACCCAGTACTTC. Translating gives CASSLPTMREGTQYF.

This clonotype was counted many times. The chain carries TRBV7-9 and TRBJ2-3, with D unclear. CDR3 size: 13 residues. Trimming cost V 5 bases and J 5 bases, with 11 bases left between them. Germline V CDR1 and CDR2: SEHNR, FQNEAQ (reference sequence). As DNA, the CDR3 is TGTGCCAGCAGCCCCCCAGTGGAAGATACGCAGTATTTT. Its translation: CASSPPVEDTQYF. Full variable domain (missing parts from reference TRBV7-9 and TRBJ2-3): DTGVSQNPRHKITKRGQNVTFRCDPISEHNRLYWYRQTLGQGPEFLTYFQNEAQLEKSRLLSDRFSAERPKGSFSTLEIQRTEQGDSAMYLCASSPPVEDTQYFGPGTRLTVL.

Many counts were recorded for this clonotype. CDR3 in amino acids: CASSRPTGGVQPQHF. The CDR3 nucleotides read TGTGCCAGCAGCCGCCCGACAGGGGGCGTGCAGCCCCAGCATTTT. The gene calls are TRBV28 and TRBJ1-5; 10 bases match TRBD1. Germline CDR1 reads MDHEN; CDR2 reads SYDVKM. This CDR3 is built from 15 residues. V gave up 6 bases and J gave up 7 bases; unmatched junction bases: 9.

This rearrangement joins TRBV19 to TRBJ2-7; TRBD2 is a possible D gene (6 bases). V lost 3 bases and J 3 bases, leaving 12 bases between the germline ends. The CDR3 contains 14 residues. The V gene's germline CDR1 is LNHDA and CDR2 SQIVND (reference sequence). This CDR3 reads CASSIAMGLYEQYF. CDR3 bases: TGTGCCAGTAGTATTGCGATGGGACTCTACGAGCAGTACTTC.

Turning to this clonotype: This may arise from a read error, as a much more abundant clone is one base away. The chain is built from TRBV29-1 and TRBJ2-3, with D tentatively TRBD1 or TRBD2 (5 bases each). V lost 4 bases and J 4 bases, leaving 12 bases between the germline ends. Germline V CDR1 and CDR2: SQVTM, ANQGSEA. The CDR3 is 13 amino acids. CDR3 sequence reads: CSVVLEGPDTQYF. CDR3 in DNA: TGCAGCGTTGTTTTAGAGGGACCAGATACGCAGTATTTT.

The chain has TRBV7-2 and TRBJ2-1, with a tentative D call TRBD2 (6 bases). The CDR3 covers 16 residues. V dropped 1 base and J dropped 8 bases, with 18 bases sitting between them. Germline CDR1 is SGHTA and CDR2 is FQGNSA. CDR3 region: CASSLGLVGLGDEQFF. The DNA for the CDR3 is TGTGCCAGCAGCTTAGGACTAGTGGGCTTGGGGGATGAGCAGTTCTTC.

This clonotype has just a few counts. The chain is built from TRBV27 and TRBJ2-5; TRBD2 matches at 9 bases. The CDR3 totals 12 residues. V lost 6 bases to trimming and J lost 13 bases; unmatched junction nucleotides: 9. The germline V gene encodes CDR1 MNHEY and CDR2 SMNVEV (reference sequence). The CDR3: CASRSHGTSPYF. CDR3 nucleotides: TGTGCCAGCAGAAGTCATGGGACTAGCCCGTACTTC.

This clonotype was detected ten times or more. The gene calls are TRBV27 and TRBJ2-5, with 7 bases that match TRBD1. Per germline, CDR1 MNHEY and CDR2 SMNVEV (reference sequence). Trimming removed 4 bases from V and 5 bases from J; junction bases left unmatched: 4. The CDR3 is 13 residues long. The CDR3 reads CASSYRGEETQYF. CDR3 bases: TGTGCCAGCAGTTACAGGGGTGAGGAGACCCAGTACTTC.

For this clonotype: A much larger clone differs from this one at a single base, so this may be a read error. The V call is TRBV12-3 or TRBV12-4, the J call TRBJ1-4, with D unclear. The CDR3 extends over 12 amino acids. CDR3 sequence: CASSLMNEKLLF. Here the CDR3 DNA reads TGTGCCAGCAGTTTAATGAATGAAAAACTGTTGTTT.

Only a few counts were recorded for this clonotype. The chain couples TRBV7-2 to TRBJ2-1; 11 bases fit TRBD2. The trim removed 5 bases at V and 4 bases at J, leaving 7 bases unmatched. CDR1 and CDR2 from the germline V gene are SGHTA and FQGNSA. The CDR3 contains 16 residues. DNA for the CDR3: TGTGCCAGCAGCCACACTAGCGGGGGCCTATACAATGAGCAGTTCTTC. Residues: CASSHTSGGLYNEQFF. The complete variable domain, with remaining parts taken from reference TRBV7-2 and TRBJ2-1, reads GAGVSQSPSNKVTEKGKDVELRCDPISGHTALYWYRQSLGQGLEFLIYFQGNSAPDKSGLPSDRFSAERTGGSVSTLTIQRTQQEDSAVYLCASSHTSGGLYNEQFFGPGTRLTVL.

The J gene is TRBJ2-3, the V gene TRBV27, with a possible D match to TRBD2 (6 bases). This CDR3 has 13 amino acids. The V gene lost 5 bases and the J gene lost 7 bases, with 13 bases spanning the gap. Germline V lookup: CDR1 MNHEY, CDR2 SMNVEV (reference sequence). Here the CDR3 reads CASSETGGYTQYF. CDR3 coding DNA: TGTGCCAGCAGTGAAACCGGGGGTTATACGCAGTATTTT.

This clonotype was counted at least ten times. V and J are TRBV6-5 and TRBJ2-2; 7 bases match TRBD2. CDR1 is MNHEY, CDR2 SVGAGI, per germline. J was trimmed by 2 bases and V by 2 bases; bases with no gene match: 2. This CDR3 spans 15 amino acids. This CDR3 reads CASSYRDYNTGELFF. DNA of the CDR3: TGTGCCAGCAGTTACCGGGACTATAACACCGGGGAGCTGTTTTTT.

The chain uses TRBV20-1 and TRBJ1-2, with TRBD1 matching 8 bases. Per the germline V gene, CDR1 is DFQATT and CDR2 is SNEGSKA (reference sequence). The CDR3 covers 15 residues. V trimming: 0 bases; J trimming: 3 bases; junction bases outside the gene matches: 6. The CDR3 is CSARDTGGEDYGYTF. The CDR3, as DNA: TGCAGTGCTAGAGATACAGGGGGGGAAGACTATGGCTACACCTTC.

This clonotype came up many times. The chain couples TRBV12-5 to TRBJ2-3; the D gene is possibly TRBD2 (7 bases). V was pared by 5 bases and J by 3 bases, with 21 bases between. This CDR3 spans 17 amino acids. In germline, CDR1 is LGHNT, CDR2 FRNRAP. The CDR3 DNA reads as TGTGCTAGTGGTCCAGGGCTTACGGGGGGCCGTACAGATACGCAGTATTTT. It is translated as CASGPGLTGGRTDTQYF.

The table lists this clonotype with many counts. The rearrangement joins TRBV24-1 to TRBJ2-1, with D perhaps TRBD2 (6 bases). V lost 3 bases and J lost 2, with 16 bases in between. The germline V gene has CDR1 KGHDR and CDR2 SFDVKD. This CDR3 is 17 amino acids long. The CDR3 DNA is TGTGCCACCAGTGATCCCTTTAGCGGCGGCGCCTACAATGAGCAGTTCTTC. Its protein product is CATSDPFSGGAYNEQFF.

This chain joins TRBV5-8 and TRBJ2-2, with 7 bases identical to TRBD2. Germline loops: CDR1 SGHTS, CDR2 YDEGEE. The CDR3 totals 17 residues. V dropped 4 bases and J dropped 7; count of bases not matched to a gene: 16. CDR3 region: CASSHDFLAGDHGELFF. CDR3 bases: TGTGCCAGCAGCCACGACTTTCTGGCGGGAGATCACGGGGAGCTGTTTTTT. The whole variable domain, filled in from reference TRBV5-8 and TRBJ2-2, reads EAGVTQSPTHLIKTRGQQATLRCSPISGHTSVYWYQQALGLGLQFLLWYDEGEERNRGNFPPRFSGRQFPNYSSELNVNALELEDSALYLCASSHDFLAGDHGELFFGEGSRLTVL.